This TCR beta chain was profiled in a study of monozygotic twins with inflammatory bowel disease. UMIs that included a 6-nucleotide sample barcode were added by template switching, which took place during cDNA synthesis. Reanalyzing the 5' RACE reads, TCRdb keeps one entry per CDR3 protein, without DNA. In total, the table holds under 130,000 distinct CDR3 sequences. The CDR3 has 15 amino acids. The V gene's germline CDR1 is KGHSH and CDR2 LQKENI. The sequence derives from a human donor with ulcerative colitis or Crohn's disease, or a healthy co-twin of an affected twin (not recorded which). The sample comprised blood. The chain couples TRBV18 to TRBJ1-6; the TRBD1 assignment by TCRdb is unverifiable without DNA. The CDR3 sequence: CASSPLQGTNSPLHF.